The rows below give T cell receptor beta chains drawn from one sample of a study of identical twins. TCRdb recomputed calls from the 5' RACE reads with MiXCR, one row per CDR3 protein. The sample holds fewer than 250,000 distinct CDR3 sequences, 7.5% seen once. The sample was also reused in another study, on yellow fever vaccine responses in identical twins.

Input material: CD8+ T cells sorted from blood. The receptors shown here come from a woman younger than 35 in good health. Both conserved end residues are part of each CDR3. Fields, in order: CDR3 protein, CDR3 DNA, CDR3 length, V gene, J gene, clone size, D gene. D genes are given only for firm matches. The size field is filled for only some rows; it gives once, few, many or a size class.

cdr3_aa: CRIPGPGETQYF
cdr3_nt: TGCAGGATTCCGGGTCCCGGAGAGACCCAGTACTTC
cdr3_length: 12
v_call: TRBV20-1
j_call: TRBJ2-5
clone_size: many
d_call: -

cdr3_aa: CASSLRLAGDYNEQFF
cdr3_nt: TGTGCCAGCAGCTTAAGACTAGCGGGAGACTACAATGAGCAGTTCTTC
cdr3_length: 16
v_call: TRBV7-8
j_call: TRBJ2-1
clone_size: -
d_call: TRBD2

cdr3_aa: CASSPRTSPGQFF
cdr3_nt: TGTGCCAGCAGCCCCCGGACCTCTCCGGGGCAGTTCTTC
cdr3_length: 13
v_call: TRBV7-9
j_call: TRBJ2-1
clone_size: -
d_call: -

cdr3_aa: CASSPGEQTYYNEQFF
cdr3_nt: TGTGCCAGCAGCCCTGGGGAACAGACCTATTACAATGAGCAGTTCTTC
cdr3_length: 16
v_call: TRBV5-6
j_call: TRBJ2-1
clone_size: -
d_call: -

cdr3_aa: CASSPPGTSGSTGELFF
cdr3_nt: TGCGCCAGCAGCCCCCCCGGGACTAGCGGGTCCACCGGGGAGCTGTTTTTT
cdr3_length: 17
v_call: TRBV5-1
j_call: TRBJ2-2
clone_size: -
d_call: TRBD2

cdr3_aa: CASSLAAQGDSPLHF
cdr3_nt: TGTGCCAGCAGCTTAGCCGCCCAAGGCGATTCACCCCTCCACTTT
cdr3_length: 15
v_call: TRBV7-9
j_call: TRBJ1-6
clone_size: few
d_call: -

cdr3_aa: CASSFLQDSYNEQFF
cdr3_nt: TGCGCCAGCAGCTTTCTTCAAGACTCCTACAATGAGCAGTTCTTC
cdr3_length: 15
v_call: TRBV5-1
j_call: TRBJ2-1
clone_size: -
d_call: -

cdr3_aa: CAITGTGSNEQFF
cdr3_nt: TGTGCCATCACTGGGACAGGGAGCAATGAGCAGTTCTTC
cdr3_length: 13
v_call: TRBV10-3
j_call: TRBJ2-1
clone_size: -
d_call: TRBD1

cdr3_aa: CASKNLGLAGGLGGELFF
cdr3_nt: TGTGCCAGTAAAAATCTGGGACTAGCGGGGGGGCTCGGCGGGGAGCTGTTTTTT
cdr3_length: 18
v_call: TRBV6-1
j_call: TRBJ2-2
clone_size: -
d_call: TRBD2

cdr3_aa: CASSPKQGAPYEQYF
cdr3_nt: TGTGCCAGCAGTCCCAAGCAGGGGGCACCGTACGAGCAGTACTTC
cdr3_length: 15
v_call: TRBV7-9
j_call: TRBJ2-7
clone_size: -
d_call: TRBD1

cdr3_aa: CASSPDRVDQPQHF
cdr3_nt: TGTGCCAGCAGTCCGGACAGGGTAGATCAGCCCCAGCATTTT
cdr3_length: 14
v_call: TRBV12-3/TRBV12-4
j_call: TRBJ1-5
clone_size: few
d_call: TRBD1

cdr3_aa: CASSGEGQGTYEQYF
cdr3_nt: TGTGCCAGCAGCGGGGAGGGACAGGGAACCTACGAGCAGTACTTC
cdr3_length: 15
v_call: TRBV12-3/TRBV12-4
j_call: TRBJ2-7
clone_size: many
d_call: TRBD1

cdr3_aa: CASSLGPGMVETQYF
cdr3_nt: TGTGCCAGCAGCTTAGGCCCAGGGATGGTAGAGACCCAGTACTTC
cdr3_length: 15
v_call: TRBV13
j_call: TRBJ2-5
clone_size: few
d_call: -

cdr3_aa: CASSPTSGSGSYNEQFF
cdr3_nt: TGTGCCAGCAGCCCGACTAGCGGGAGTGGGTCCTACAATGAGCAGTTCTTC
cdr3_length: 17
v_call: TRBV7-6
j_call: TRBJ2-1
clone_size: -
d_call: TRBD2

cdr3_aa: CASSPPGVMNTGELFF
cdr3_nt: TGTGCCAGCAGCCCCCCCGGGGTCATGAACACCGGGGAGCTGTTTTTT
cdr3_length: 16
v_call: TRBV3-1
j_call: TRBJ2-2
clone_size: few
d_call: -

cdr3_aa: CASSQTGGNTEAFF
cdr3_nt: TGTGCCAGCAGTCAGACAGGGGGGAACACTGAAGCTTTCTTT
cdr3_length: 14
v_call: TRBV7-6
j_call: TRBJ1-1
clone_size: few
d_call: TRBD1

cdr3_aa: CASSFPGNTEAFF
cdr3_nt: TGTGCCAGCAGCTTTCCAGGGAACACTGAAGCTTTCTTT
cdr3_length: 13
v_call: TRBV28
j_call: TRBJ1-1
clone_size: many
d_call: -

cdr3_aa: CASSFGANPYNEQFF
cdr3_nt: TGTGCCAGCAGTTTTGGGGCTAACCCCTACAATGAGCAGTTCTTC
cdr3_length: 15
v_call: TRBV12-3/TRBV12-4
j_call: TRBJ2-1
clone_size: many
d_call: -

cdr3_aa: CASSLEGHGVSPLHF
cdr3_nt: TGTGCCAGCAGCTTAGAGGGTCATGGAGTATCACCCCTCCACTTT
cdr3_length: 15
v_call: TRBV13
j_call: TRBJ1-6
clone_size: few
d_call: -

cdr3_aa: CASSWASGGELFF
cdr3_nt: TGTGCCAGCAGCTGGGCCTCGGGCGGGGAGCTGTTTTTT
cdr3_length: 13
v_call: TRBV12-3/TRBV12-4
j_call: TRBJ2-2
clone_size: -
d_call: -

cdr3_aa: CASSSGGRDQPQHF
cdr3_nt: TGTGCCAGCAGCTCCGGGGGACGGGATCAGCCCCAGCATTTT
cdr3_length: 14
v_call: TRBV7-6
j_call: TRBJ1-5
clone_size: few
d_call: -

cdr3_aa: CASSEAGNTEAFF
cdr3_nt: TGTGCCAGCAGTGAAGCAGGGAACACTGAAGCTTTCTTT
cdr3_length: 13
v_call: TRBV25-1
j_call: TRBJ1-1
clone_size: -
d_call: -

cdr3_aa: CASTAGTGGYEQYF
cdr3_nt: TGTGCCAGCACCGCCGGGACAGGGGGCTACGAGCAGTACTTC
cdr3_length: 14
v_call: TRBV12-3/TRBV12-4
j_call: TRBJ2-7
clone_size: few
d_call: TRBD1

cdr3_aa: CASSLQGNPYEQYF
cdr3_nt: TGTGCCAGCAGCTTACAAGGAAACCCCTACGAGCAGTACTTC
cdr3_length: 14
v_call: TRBV7-9
j_call: TRBJ2-7
clone_size: -
d_call: -

cdr3_aa: CSVRLAIYNEQFF
cdr3_nt: TGCAGCGTCAGACTAGCGATCTACAATGAGCAGTTCTTC
cdr3_length: 13
v_call: TRBV29-1
j_call: TRBJ2-1
clone_size: few
d_call: TRBD2

cdr3_aa: CASSPQGSEAFF
cdr3_nt: TGTGCCAGCAGTCCACAGGGCTCTGAAGCTTTCTTT
cdr3_length: 12
v_call: TRBV6-5
j_call: TRBJ1-1
clone_size: -
d_call: -

cdr3_aa: CASSFGQGAYGYTF
cdr3_nt: TGTGCCAGCAGCTTTGGACAGGGAGCTTATGGCTACACCTTC
cdr3_length: 14
v_call: TRBV7-9
j_call: TRBJ1-2
clone_size: few
d_call: TRBD1

cdr3_aa: CASTPGTNEQFF
cdr3_nt: TGTGCCAGCACCCCGGGGACTAATGAGCAGTTCTTC
cdr3_length: 12
v_call: TRBV12-3/TRBV12-4
j_call: TRBJ2-1
clone_size: few
d_call: -

cdr3_aa: CASSYEDSNTEAFF
cdr3_nt: TGTGCCAGCAGTTACGAGGATTCGAACACTGAAGCTTTCTTT
cdr3_length: 14
v_call: TRBV6-5
j_call: TRBJ1-1
clone_size: many
d_call: -